The 6 T cell receptor beta chains below were found in one sample sequenced in a study of regulatory T cells in long-lasting Graves disease. Time point given: newly diagnosed GD, antithyroid drugs for less than 3 months. The authors made the TCR library using RNA they extracted from PBMCs. Researchers made TCR beta libraries by using iRepertoire HTBI primers and running Arm-PCR on CDR3 regions. One entry per CDR3 protein, called by TCRdb with MiXCR from the multiplex PCR reads. Of more than 450,000 distinct CDR3 sequences in the sample, about 17% were seen once. The same sample was also studied in work on T cells in Graves' hyperthyroidism and ophthalmopathy.

Here the sequenced sample was peripheral blood mononuclear cells (PBMCs), taken at new diagnosis, from a patient treated with antithyroid drugs. These receptors all stem from a man in his forties with Graves disease.

A few counts support this clonotype. The V call is TRBV29-1, the J call TRBJ2-5, with 9 positions matching TRBD2. After removal of 1 base from V and 2 bases from J, the junction contained 20 bases not matched to a gene. Germline V gene lookup returns CDR1 SQVTM and CDR2 ANQGSEA. The CDR3 covers 20 residues. The CDR3, as DNA: TGCAGCGTTGAAGTATGGCTAGCGGGGCGAGCTATAAATGAACAAGAGACCCAGTACTTC. Its protein is CSVEVWLAGRAINEQETQYF.

Only a few counts were recorded for this clonotype. This chain joins TRBV28 and TRBJ1-4; D not resolved. Per the germline V gene, CDR1 is MDHEN and CDR2 is SYDVKM. V shed 2 bases and J shed 7 bases, with 14 bases lying between them. CDR3 length: 15 residues. CDR3 nucleotides: TGTGCCAGCAGTTTAGAGGGAAGATGGGGTGAAAAACTGTTTTTT. Translating it yields CASSLEGRWGEKLFF.

This clonotype was recorded many times. The V gene is TRBV28, the J gene TRBJ2-5, with a tentative D call TRBD1 (7 bases). V lost 5 bases, J lost 2 bases, and 15 bases lay in between. This CDR3 contains 15 residues. Germline lookup yields CDR1 MDHEN and CDR2 SYDVKM. The CDR3 nucleotides are TGTGCCAGCAGTCTCTCAGGGGGGTGGCAAGAGACCCAGTACTTC. This sequence encodes CASSLSGGWQETQYF.

The chain carries TRBV11-2 and TRBJ2-7, with TRBD1 matching over 8 bases. Losses at the gene ends were 5 bases for V and 3 bases for J; bases not matched to a gene: 6. The CDR3 runs 14 residues. Germline-derived CDR1 and CDR2 are SGHAT and FQNNGV. The CDR3 DNA sequence: TGTGCCAGCAGCACCGGGACAGGTTACTACGAGCAGTACTTC. Translated, it gives CASSTGTGYYEQYF.

There are many counts of this clonotype. The chain joins TRBV7-2 to TRBJ2-1; either TRBD1 or TRBD2 may fit D (5 bases each). The CDR3 totals 12 residues. Germline loops: CDR1 SGHTA, CDR2 FQGNSA. V was pared by 5 bases and J by 6 bases, with 8 bases between. CDR3 region: CASSPGLNEQFF. Here the CDR3 DNA reads TGTGCCAGCAGCCCGGGGCTCAATGAGCAGTTCTTC. Based on the CDR3 plus reference TRBV7-2 and TRBJ2-1, the full variable domain is GAGVSQSPSNKVTEKGKDVELRCDPISGHTALYWYRQSLGQGLEFLIYFQGNSAPDKSGLPSDRFSAERTGGSVSTLTIQRTQQEDSAVYLCASSPGLNEQFFGPGTRLTVL.

A few counts support this clonotype. This may be a read error, as it is one base from a much larger clone. The chain combines TRBV2 with TRBJ1-1, with 7 bases matching TRBD1. The CDR3 sequence is 15 residues long. Germline V gives CDR1 SNHLY, CDR2 FYNNEI. CDR3 coding DNA: TGTGCCAGCGTGGGTCGGGGCAGGGGGAACGCTGAAGCTTTCTTT. Amino acids: CASVGRGRGNAEAFF. The full variable domain, completed using reference TRBV2 and TRBJ1-1, is EPEVTQTPSHQVTQMGQEVILRCVPISNHLYFYWYRQILGQKVEFLVSFYNNEISEKSEIFDDQFSVERPDGSNFTLKIRSTKLEDSAMYFCASVGRGRGNAEAFFGQGTRLTVV.